Presented here are 7 T cell receptor beta chains from one specimen sequenced in a study of blood T cell repertoires in COVID-19. TCRdb's table, derived via immunoSEQ multiplex PCR, lists solely in-frame clones and lacks some. The sample carries about 360,000 clones, more than 75% recorded once. The sequenced sample consisted of peripheral blood. The receptors were sampled from a human donor in a cohort sampled during active COVID-19.

This clone was counted only a few times. The chain employs TRBV5-8 and TRBJ2-7; tentatively, D is TRBD1 (6 bases). V dropped 2 bases and J dropped 0 bases, with 6 bases sitting between them. The V gene's germline CDR1 is SGHTS and CDR2 YDEGEE. The CDR3 is made up of 13 amino acids. CDR3 residues: CASSLQGSYEQYF. CDR3 nucleotides: TGTGCCAGCAGCTTACAGGGCTCCTACGAGCAGTACTTC.

V usage is TRBV5-4 and J usage is TRBJ1-1; weak D call: TRBD1 (5 bases). The V gene lost 4 bases and the J gene lost 4 bases, with 14 bases spanning the gap. CDR3 length: 14 residues. Germline V CDR1 and CDR2: SGHNT, YYREEE (reference sequence). CDR3 protein: CASSPSGEGTEAFF. The DNA of the CDR3 is TGTGCCAGCAGCCCCTCGGGGGAAGGCACTGAAGCTTTCTTT. The full variable domain, rest sourced from reference TRBV5-4 and TRBJ1-1, is ETGVTQSPTHLIKTRGQQVTLRCSSQSGHNTVSWYQQALGQGPQFIFQYYREEENGRGNFPPRFSGLQFPNYSSELNVNALELDDSALYLCASSPSGEGTEAFFGQGTRLTVV.

This clone was recorded only once. CDR3 amino acids: CASRNGEGLYGYTF. CDR3 nucleotides: TGTGCCAGCAGAAATGGAGAAGGCCTCTATGGCTACACCTTC. The chain recombines TRBV6-5 with TRBJ1-2, with D hard to call. CDR1 and CDR2 (germline): MNHEY, SVGAGI. Deletions cut 6 bases from V and 4 bases from J, with 15 bases between. This CDR3 spans 14 amino acids.

The chain couples TRBV7-9 to TRBJ1-6; TRBD1 matches at 8 bases. Per the germline V gene, CDR1 is SEHNR and CDR2 is FQNEAQ (reference sequence). The CDR3 has 18 amino acids. J gave up 8 bases and V 6 bases, and 18 bases lay outside the gene matches. The CDR3 DNA reads TGTGCCAGCAGACCCCCCCTAGGGCCTGACAGGGGAGATTCACCCCTCCACTTT. Protein product: CASRPPLGPDRGDSPLHF.

The V and J genes are TRBV9 and TRBJ1-1; weak D call: TRBD1 (6 bases). The germline V and J ends were trimmed by 1 base and 1 base, with 17 bases remaining between them. The CDR3 has 17 residues. In germline, CDR1 is SGDLS, CDR2 YYNGEE. In nucleotides, the CDR3 is TGTGCCAGCAGCGTATCAGGACAGTGGAGTCCGAACACTGAAGCTTTCTTT. It codes for CASSVSGQWSPNTEAFF.

The table lists this clone with a few counts. The V gene is TRBV7-3, the J gene TRBJ2-2, with D possibly TRBD2 on 6 matching bases. Germline V gives CDR1 SGHTA, CDR2 FQGTGA. V lost 2 bases to trimming and J lost 5 bases, with 15 bases between them. This CDR3 is built from 16 residues. In DNA form, the CDR3 reads TGTGCCAGCAGCTTATACGGCGGGATCGGTACCGGGGAGCTGTTTTTT. Translating gives CASSLYGGIGTGELFF.

The gene calls are TRBV28 and TRBJ2-5, with 8 bases fitting TRBD1. The CDR3 loop spans 14 amino acids. Germline V gene data show CDR1 as MDHEN and CDR2 as SYDVKM. Trimming at V came to 6 bases and at J to 5 bases, leaving 8 bases not matched to a gene. In DNA, the CDR3 is TGTGCCAGCAGGTTCAGGGGGCGCCGGGAGACCCAGTACTTC. Encoded protein: CASRFRGRRETQYF.